The T cell receptor (beta chain) under discussion was sequenced for a study of long-term antiretroviral therapy in people with HIV. The CDR3 runs 15 residues. V was shortened by 5 bases and J by 1 base, with 13 bases between the two germline ends. Germline V gives CDR1 SGHTA, CDR2 FQGTGA. The immunoSEQ assay was v3.0, run at survey level. TCRdb's copy holds only in-frame clones and misses some; the assay was immunoSEQ multiplex PCR. The table shows around 25,000 clones, with roughly 90% occurring only once. Source: unsorted PBMCs, taken 1.8 years before starting antiretroviral therapy. This receptor was identified in a man aged 50 to 60 with HIV. The J gene is TRBJ2-3, the V gene TRBV7-3; D is perhaps TRBD2 (7 bases). In DNA form, the CDR3 reads TGTGCCAGCAGCACCCTCGGGGGGCGCACAGATACGCAGTATTTT. It specifies CASSTLGGRTDTQYF.